The present T cell receptor (beta chain) was sequenced within a study of blood T cell repertoires in COVID-19. In the study overall: Collection of acute and convalescent COVID-19 samples took place in the United States, Italy and Spain.

Participants were placed into cohorts based on the clinical history they reported. Repertoires were generated with immunoSEQ multiplex PCR, while TCRdb's copy carries only in-frame clones and drops some. The table lists a few hundred thousand clones, about 79% of them singletons. This CDR3 is built from 16 residues. Material: PBMCs or T cells enriched from blood (not recorded which). This sequence joins TRBV12-2 and TRBJ1-3; the D call in the table, TRBD1, was not verified against the DNA. TRBV12-2 is marked as a pseudogene. The receptor was isolated from a woman aged 60-75 years who had recovered from COVID-19. The CDR3 here is CASRSDRPPKGNTIYF. The CDR3 nucleotides read TGTGCAAGTCGCTCCGACAGACCGCCTAAAGGAAACACCATATATTTT.